Following are 14 T cell receptor beta chains from one sample sequenced in a study of regulatory T cells in long-lasting Graves disease. Time point specified: persistent/refractory GD, antithyroid drugs over 5 years with positive TRAb. The TCR library used RNA extracted from PBMCs. To make TCR beta libraries, researchers used iRepertoire HTBI primers and Arm-PCR of CDR3 regions. MiXCR, applied by TCRdb to the multiplex PCR reads, yields one record per CDR3 protein. The table includes approximately 470,000 distinct CDR3 sequences, more than 20% detected once. This material consisted of peripheral blood mononuclear cells (PBMCs), taken when the disease was refractory, from a patient treated with antithyroid drugs. Source of these receptors: a female donor with Graves disease.

This clonotype was detected a few times. The chain couples TRBV3-1 to TRBJ2-7; the D is unclear. The CDR3 length is 14 residues. V lost 2 bases to trimming and J lost 3 bases, with 11 bases between them. Germline V gene sequence: CDR1 LGHDT, CDR2 YNNKEL (reference sequence). The CDR3 coding sequence is TGTGCCAGCAGCCAACCCGGTTCAGTCTACGAGCAGTACTTC. Amino acids: CASSQPGSVYEQYF.

This clonotype was observed a handful of times. The chain carries TRBV28 and TRBJ1-1; 7 bases line up with TRBD1. Germline V CDR1 and CDR2: MDHEN, SYDVKM. V was clipped by 3 bases and J by 0 bases; unmatched bases: 4. This CDR3 is 15 amino acids long. The CDR3 DNA reads TGTGCCAGCAGTTTCCTACAGGGGATGAACACTGAAGCTTTCTTT. Its translation: CASSFLQGMNTEAFF.

CDR3 DNA: TGTGCCAGCAGCGTAGTCGGGGGGTCTGGAAACACCATATATTTT. As protein: CASSVVGGSGNTIYF. The genes are TRBV9 and TRBJ1-3, with D possibly TRBD1 on 5 matching bases. The length of the CDR3 is 15 residues. The V end was cut by 0 bases, the J end by 1 base, with 8 bases between. The germline CDR1 and CDR2 sequences are SGDLS and YYNGEE.

This clonotype was counted at least ten times. The gene calls are TRBV28 and TRBJ1-1; D is unresolved. CDR1 is MDHEN and CDR2 is SYDVKM in the germline V gene. V was shortened by 3 bases and J by 7 bases, with 9 bases between the two germline ends. This CDR3 region has 12 residues. The CDR3 sequence is CASSFRMGEAFF. In DNA, the CDR3 is TGTGCCAGCAGTTTTAGGATGGGTGAAGCTTTCTTT.

This clonotype has just a few counts. The V call is TRBV29-1, the J call TRBJ2-5; perhaps TRBD1 as D (5 bases). The CDR3 totals 12 residues. Germline CDR1 and CDR2: SQVTM and ANQGSEA. V lost 6 bases to trimming and J lost 5 bases, with 13 bases between them. The CDR3 protein is CSVLEGVETQYF. CDR3 in DNA: TGCAGCGTACTGGAAGGGGTTGAGACCCAGTACTTC.

This clonotype was observed at least ten times. The rearrangement joins TRBV27 to TRBJ1-1; D ambiguous. The length of the CDR3 is 18 residues. Germline values: CDR1 MNHEY, CDR2 SMNVEV (reference sequence). Trimming removed 4 bases from V and 0 bases from J, with 21 bases in between. The CDR3 loop reads CASSSSPGQGLMNTEAFF. CDR3 bases: TGTGCCAGCAGTTCATCCCCGGGCCAAGGTCTTATGAACACTGAAGCTTTCTTT.

In this sample, this clonotype turned up many times. The chain carries TRBV6-5 and TRBJ1-1, with 8 bases fitting TRBD1. Losses at the gene ends were 2 bases for V and 5 bases for J; bases not matched to a gene: 7. Germline values: CDR1 MNHEY, CDR2 SVGAGI. This CDR3 has 15 amino acids. The chain's CDR3 is CASSYLGQGATEAFF. The CDR3 DNA reads TGTGCCAGCAGTTACCTGGGTCAGGGGGCAACTGAAGCTTTCTTT.

This clonotype was detected many times. The rearrangement joins TRBV2 to TRBJ2-5; D perhaps matches TRBD2 (6 bases). Trimming stripped 4 bases from V and 4 bases from J, with 16 bases between. The CDR3 is 15 residues long. Germline V CDR1 and CDR2: SNHLY, FYNNEI. The CDR3 DNA is TGTGCCAGCAGTGTCTACGCGGGATACCCAGAGACCCAGTACTTC. As protein: CASSVYAGYPETQYF.

This chain uses TRBV6-1 with TRBJ2-7; unclear D gene. Between the trimmed V and J ends, which lost 6 bases and 7 bases, there was a span of 16 bases. This CDR3 region has 13 residues. Germline V gives CDR1 MNHNS, CDR2 SASEGT. For the CDR3, the DNA is TGTGCCAGCAGGAGTGGCACCGCGAGGGAGCAGTACTTC. Its translation is CASRSGTAREQYF.

This chain connects TRBV29-1 to TRBJ2-7, with D uncertain. The CDR3 has 12 residues. Germline values: CDR1 SQVTM, CDR2 ANQGSEA. The ends were cut back, 7 bases at V and 5 bases at J, with 15 bases in the middle. CDR3 sequence: CSAEKRRHEQYF. DNA for the CDR3: TGCAGCGCCGAAAAAAGGCGCCACGAGCAGTACTTC.

Points on this clonotype: At one boundary the junction diverges from the germline segment, which might be a read error. The chain links TRBV6-4 to TRBJ2-7; perhaps TRBD2 as D (6 bases). This CDR3 has 15 amino acids. Looked up from germline, CDR1 is MRHNA and CDR2 is SNTAGT. CDR3 protein: CASSYSVEGKYEQYF. The CDR3, as DNA: TGTGCCAGCAGTTACTCGGTGGAGGGAAAATACGAGCAGTACTTC.

This rearrangement joins TRBV2 to TRBJ1-5; D is possibly TRBD1 (6 bases). This CDR3 region has 14 residues. Germline CDR1 and CDR2: SNHLY and FYNNEI. Trimming took off 7 bases at V and 2 bases at J, with 12 bases between the two ends. This chain's CDR3 is CASNPTGRNQPQHF. The CDR3 nucleotides are TGTGCCAGCAACCCGACAGGTCGCAATCAGCCCCAGCATTTT.

CDR3 residues: CATSRDPAGFMNTEAFF. The DNA for the CDR3 is TGTGCCACCAGCAGAGATCCCGCCGGATTCATGAACACTGAAGCTTTCTTT. V gene TRBV15 combines with J gene TRBJ1-1; D gene unclear. This CDR3 spans 17 amino acids. In germline, CDR1 is LNHNV, CDR2 YYDKDF (reference sequence). Trimming shortened V by 0 bases and J by 0 bases, and 14 bases separated the two germline ends.

The gene calls are TRBV20-1 and TRBJ2-1, with 12 bases fitting TRBD2. The germline gives CDR1 DFQATT, CDR2 SNEGSKA (reference sequence). The V and J ends lost 6 bases and 7 bases, in that order; junction bases with no gene match: 10. The CDR3 spans 15 residues. CDR3 bases: TGCAGTGCCCAGAGACTAGCGGGAGTCACAAATGAGCAGTTCTTC. Protein product: CSAQRLAGVTNEQFF.